The rows below give T cell receptor beta chains drawn from one sample of a study of siplizumab effects on memory and regulatory T cells. TCRdb's copy holds only in-frame clones and misses some; the assay was immunoSEQ multiplex PCR. The data contain 92,000 or so clones, 75% to 90% of them singletons. The material sequenced was CD4+ T cells sorted from blood. These receptors were obtained from a human donor in good health. CDR3s include the opening cysteine and the closing phenylalanine or tryptophan. D genes are given only for firm matches. Clone size appears in some rows only: once, few, many, or a class for an expanded clone.

j_call,d_call,v_call,clone_size,cdr3_aa,cdr3_nt
TRBJ1-2,.,TRBV30,.,CAWSEGVPPYGYTF,TGTGCCTGGAGTGAAGGGGTCCCACCTTATGGCTACACCTTC
TRBJ2-7,.,TRBV2,.,CASSDEGYEQYF,TGTGCCAGCAGTGACGAAGGCTACGAGCAGTACTTC
TRBJ2-2,TRBD1,TRBV6-1,.,CASSARDRGPNTGELFF,TGTGCCAGCAGTGCCCGGGACAGGGGGCCGAACACCGGGGAGCTGTTTTTT
TRBJ2-5,TRBD2,TRBV27,.,CASSRSLAGGRQETQYF,TGTGCCAGCAGTCGATCACTAGCGGGAGGGAGACAAGAGACCCAGTACTTC
TRBJ2-3,TRBD2,TRBV5-1,few,CASSAQAGGYTDTQYF,TGCGCCAGCAGTGCTCAAGCGGGAGGGTATACAGATACGCAGTATTTT
TRBJ2-5,TRBD2,TRBV5-1,.,CASSLAAQETQYF,TGCGCCAGCAGTCTAGCGGCGCAAGAGACCCAGTACTTC
TRBJ2-7,.,TRBV5-1,once,CASRSSYEQYF,TGCGCCAGCAGGAGCTCCTACGAGCAGTACTTC
TRBJ2-1,.,TRBV2,few,CASSEAGGLSYNEQFF,TGTGCCAGCAGTGAAGCGGGAGGCCTCTCCTACAATGAGCAGTTCTTC
TRBJ2-3,.,TRBV4-3,once,CASSQEIWEYTDTQYF,TGCGCCAGCAGCCAAGAGATTTGGGAGTACACAGATACGCAGTATTTT
TRBJ1-1,.,TRBV6-1,.,CASSTGVGTEAFF,TGTGCCAGCAGTACGGGGGTGGGCACTGAAGCTTTCTTT
TRBJ2-7,.,TRBV5-1,.,CASSLGTRSYEQYF,TGCGCCAGCAGCTTGGGGACAAGGTCCTACGAGCAGTACTTC
TRBJ2-1,TRBD2,TRBV5-6,.,CASSSSGAFNEQFF,TGTGCCAGCAGCTCTAGCGGAGCATTCAATGAGCAGTTCTTC
TRBJ2-1,.,TRBV28,.,CASSSSISFYNEQFF,TGTGCCAGCAGTTCCTCTATCTCTTTCTACAATGAGCAGTTCTTC
TRBJ2-7,.,TRBV5-6,.,CASSLNYEQYF,TGTGCCAGCAGCCTGAACTACGAGCAGTACTTC
TRBJ1-1,.,TRBV6-6,once,CASIQANTEAFF,TGTGCCAGCATTCAGGCGAACACTGAAGCTTTCTTT
TRBJ2-4,TRBD2,TRBV9,.,CASSITSGGDIQYF,TGTGCCAGCAGCATTACTAGCGGCGGGGACATTCAGTACTTC
TRBJ2-2,.,TRBV14,.,CASSEVGLPLTGELFF,TGTGCCAGCAGCGAAGTCGGTCTCCCCCTCACCGGGGAGCTGTTTTTT
TRBJ1-2,.,TRBV5-8,.,CASSLDGGDVGYTF,TGTGCCAGCAGCTTGGATGGGGGCGATGTTGGCTACACCTTC
TRBJ2-1,TRBD2,TRBV5-1,.,CASSPGLAEYNEQFF,TGCGCCAGCAGCCCTGGACTAGCGGAATACAATGAGCAGTTCTTC
TRBJ2-4,.,TRBV7-9,.,CASSPAGWGDIQYF,TGTGCCAGCAGTCCCGCCGGGTGGGGTGACATTCAGTACTTC
TRBJ1-1,.,TRBV7-9,.,CASSFDRFSTEAFF,TGTGCCAGCAGCTTCGACAGGTTTAGCACTGAAGCTTTCTTT
TRBJ2-5,TRBD2,TRBV28,.,CASSSRLAGQETQYF,TGTGCCAGCAGCTCTAGACTAGCGGGGCAAGAGACCCAGTACTTC
TRBJ2-2,.,TRBV7-9,few,CASSHAGPDTGELFF,TGTGCCAGCAGCCATGCGGGGCCCGACACCGGGGAGCTGTTTTTT
TRBJ1-1,TRBD1,TRBV10-3,.,CAISLRGQDEAFF,TGTGCCATCAGCCTCAGGGGGCAGGACGAAGCTTTCTTT
TRBJ2-1,.,TRBV19,.,CASSINSLVEGQQFF,TGTGCCAGTAGTATAAATTCACTTGTTGAGGGCCAGCAGTTCTTC
TRBJ2-7,.,TRBV7-9,.,CASTPSIGGYEQYF,TGTGCCAGCACCCCCTCAATAGGGGGCTACGAGCAGTACTTC
TRBJ1-1,.,TRBV5-1,.,CASSLARVDTEAFF,TGCGCCAGCAGCTTGGCCAGGGTGGACACTGAAGCTTTCTTT
TRBJ1-4,.,TRBV19,few,CASSIVSEKLFF,TGTGCCAGTAGTATAGTCTCCGAAAAACTGTTTTTT
TRBJ2-7,.,TRBV28,.,CAIGSPSEGSYEQYF,TGTGCCATCGGCAGCCCTTCTGAGGGCTCCTACGAGCAGTACTTC
TRBJ1-3,.,TRBV5-4,.,CASSLAGGLAGNTIYF,TGTGCCAGCAGCTTGGCCGGGGGGCTGGCTGGAAACACCATATATTTT
TRBJ1-3,.,TRBV11-2,.,CASSTIRSSGNTIYF,TGTGCCAGCAGCACCATCCGGTCGTCTGGAAACACCATATATTTT
TRBJ2-5,.,TRBV9,.,CASSVGSTLETQYF,TGTGCCAGCAGCGTAGGAAGCACCCTGGAGACCCAGTACTTC
TRBJ2-4,TRBD1,TRBV7-9,.,CASSSLPGQGNKNIQYF,TGTGCCAGCAGCTCCCTCCCGGGACAGGGTAACAAAAACATTCAGTACTTC
TRBJ2-7,TRBD2,TRBV28,.,CASSQGTSRREQYF,TGTGCCAGCAGCCAAGGGACTAGCCGTCGCGAGCAGTACTTC
TRBJ2-7,.,TRBV5-6,.,CASSTRWGHYEQYF,TGTGCCAGCAGCACTAGATGGGGACACTACGAGCAGTACTTC
TRBJ2-7,.,TRBV28,.,CASSSSDPYEQYF,TGTGCCAGCAGTTCATCGGACCCCTACGAGCAGTACTTC
TRBJ2-1,TRBD2,TRBV4-1,few,CASSQGTGGSYNEQFF,TGCGCCAGCAGCCAAGGGACGGGAGGCTCCTACAATGAGCAGTTCTTC
TRBJ1-1,TRBD1,TRBV16,few,CASSQYARGLTEAFF,TGTGCCAGCAGCCAATACGCCAGGGGGCTAACTGAAGCTTTCTTT
TRBJ2-7,TRBD1,TRBV6-6,.,CASARTGDEQYF,TGTGCCAGCGCTAGAACAGGGGACGAGCAGTACTTC
TRBJ2-2,TRBD2,TRBV19,.,CASSGPSGRAWGGELFF,TGTGCCAGTAGTGGCCCTAGCGGGAGGGCCTGGGGCGGGGAGCTGTTTTTT
TRBJ1-2,.,TRBV7-2,.,CASSLQQGYGYTF,TGTGCCAGCAGCTTGCAACAGGGATATGGCTACACCTTC
TRBJ2-1,TRBD2,TRBV11-3,once,CASSLGTSGNNEQFF,TGTGCCAGCAGCTTAGGAACTAGCGGAAACAATGAGCAGTTCTTC
TRBJ1-1,.,TRBV18,.,CASSPPSPGHTEAFF,TGTGCCAGCTCACCACCTAGTCCAGGGCACACTGAAGCTTTCTTT
TRBJ1-2,.,TRBV5-5,once,CASSSDGAGFGYTF,TGTGCCAGCAGCTCCGACGGTGCCGGGTTCGGCTACACCTTC
TRBJ2-7,.,TRBV20-1,.,CSATIGGKQYF,TGCAGTGCTACTATCGGAGGGAAGCAGTACTTC
TRBJ1-1,.,TRBV5-1,once,CASRRDMNTEAFF,TGCGCCAGCAGACGAGACATGAACACTGAAGCTTTCTTT
TRBJ2-3,TRBD2,TRBV6-1,few,CASRTSGGTDTQYF,TGTGCCAGTCGGACTAGCGGGGGCACAGATACGCAGTATTTT
TRBJ1-3,.,TRBV19,.,CASSSRGGNTIYF,TGTGCCAGTAGTAGCAGGGGAGGAAACACCATATATTTT
TRBJ2-1,TRBD2,TRBV19,.,CASSILGLAQPEQFF,TGTGCCAGTAGTATACTCGGACTAGCGCAACCTGAGCAGTTCTTC
TRBJ1-6,.,TRBV15,once,CATSRAREGHSGSPLHF,TGTGCCACCAGCAGAGCAAGGGAAGGGCATTCGGGTTCACCCCTCCACTTT
TRBJ2-1,TRBD1,TRBV5-1,.,CASSLINRGNEQFF,TGCGCCAGCAGCTTAATTAACAGGGGCAATGAGCAGTTCTTC
TRBJ2-2,TRBD2,TRBV19,.,CASSRGSGTNTGELFF,TGTGCCAGTAGTAGGGGTAGCGGGACGAACACCGGGGAGCTGTTTTTT
TRBJ1-2,.,TRBV19,.,CASSTRLDYGYTF,TGTGCCAGTAGTACCCGTCTTGACTATGGCTACACCTTC